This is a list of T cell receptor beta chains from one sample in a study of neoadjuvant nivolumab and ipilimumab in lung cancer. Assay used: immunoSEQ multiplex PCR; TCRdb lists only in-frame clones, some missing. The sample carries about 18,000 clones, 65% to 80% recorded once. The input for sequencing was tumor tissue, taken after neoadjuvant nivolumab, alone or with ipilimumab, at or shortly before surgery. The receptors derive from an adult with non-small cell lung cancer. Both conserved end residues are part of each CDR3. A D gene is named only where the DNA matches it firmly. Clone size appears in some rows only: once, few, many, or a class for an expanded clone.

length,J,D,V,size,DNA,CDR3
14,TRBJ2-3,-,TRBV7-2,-,TGTGCCAGCAGCTTTAGTAGCGCCACAGATACGCAGTATTTT,CASSFSSATDTQYF
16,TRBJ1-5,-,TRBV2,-,TGTGCCAGCAGAACCCAGGGGAGTGGTGCCAATCAGCCCCAGCATTTT,CASRTQGSGANQPQHF
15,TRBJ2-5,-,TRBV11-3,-,TGTGCCAGCAGCACCCGGGACTCGGGGCAGGAGACCCAGTACTTC,CASSTRDSGQETQYF
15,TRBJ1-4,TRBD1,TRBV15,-,TGTGCCACCAGCAGTCACAGGGGTCCTAATGAAAAACTGTTTTTT,CATSSHRGPNEKLFF
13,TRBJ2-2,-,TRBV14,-,TGTGCCAGCAGCCTAATTGTGTTCGGGGAGCTGTTTTTT,CASSLIVFGELFF
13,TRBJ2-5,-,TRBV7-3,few,TGTGCCAGCGGATACTTATCTCAAGAGACCCAGTACTTC,CASGYLSQETQYF
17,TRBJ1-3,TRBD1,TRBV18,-,TGTGCCAGCTCACCCCTCGGCCAGGGGGGCGCTGGAAACACCATATATTTT,CASSPLGQGGAGNTIYF
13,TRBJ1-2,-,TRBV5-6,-,TGTGCCAGCAGCTTGATCAGGGGTTGGAGCTACACCTTC,CASSLIRGWSYTF
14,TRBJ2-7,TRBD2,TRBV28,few,TGTGCCAGTGCGAAGCGGGACCAATCCTACGAGCAGTACTTC,CASAKRDQSYEQYF
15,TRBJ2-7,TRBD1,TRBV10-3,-,TGTGCCATCAGGGACACCGGGACAGGGGTCCGGGAGCAGTACTTC,CAIRDTGTGVREQYF
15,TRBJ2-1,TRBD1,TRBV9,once,TGTGCCAGCAGCACTACAGGGGGCGCATCAAATGAGCAGTTCTTC,CASSTTGGASNEQFF